This T cell receptor beta chain was found in a study of T cells after yellow fever vaccination. Template switching with 5'RACE generated the TCR cDNA and added a universal primer site and UMIs. TCRdb used MiXCR to reprocess the 5' RACE reads, holding one entry per CDR3 protein. The table lists 500,000 to 650,000 distinct CDR3 sequences, less than 20% of them singletons. Germline loops: CDR1 SQVTM, CDR2 ANQGSEA. J gave up 6 bases and V 7 bases, and 6 bases lay outside the gene matches. This CDR3 has 13 amino acids. The source of this sequence is a young man who received the YFV17D yellow fever vaccine. This chain uses TRBV29-1 with TRBJ2-2; 9 nucleotides align to TRBD1. Material: PBMCs, obtained about 5 days after the first yellow fever vaccination. Here the CDR3 DNA reads TGCAGCGGGGGACAGGGCGTTTCCGGGGAGCTGTTTTTT. This codes for CSGGQGVSGELFF.